Presented here are 20 T cell receptor beta chains from one specimen sequenced in a study of blood T cells in healthy people across ages. Next came a second PCR, run for about 7 to 12 cycles, which used a sample-barcoded 5' primer along with a J-beta primer mix. TCRdb called the 5' RACE reads again in MiXCR, with one record for every CDR3 protein. This sample carries some 700,000 distinct CDR3 sequences, roughly 20% of them seen once, and the ten largest clones take 22%. The sample taken for sequencing was blood. Receptors were obtained from a man between 65 and 85 years old in good health.

A note on this clonotype: An end of the junction differs from the germline gene, which may be a read error. V gene TRBV12-3 or TRBV12-4 combines with J gene TRBJ1-2; D might be TRBD1 (5 bases). The length of the CDR3 is 11 residues. DNA of the CDR3: TGTGCCTGCAGCCCAGGGAATGGCTACACCTTC. Its translation is CACSPGNGYTF.

There are a few counts of this clonotype. The V call is TRBV10-3, the J call TRBJ1-4; the D is unclear. CDR3 length equals 13 residues. The germline CDR1 and CDR2 sequences are ENHRY and SYGVKD. V was shortened by 3 bases and J by 5 bases, with 7 bases between the two germline ends. The CDR3, as DNA: TGTGCCATCAGTGAAACCCTCAATGAAAAACTGTTTTTT. Translation gives CAISETLNEKLFF.

The chain is built from TRBV4-3 and TRBJ2-1; TRBD1 aligns across 8 bases. This CDR3 contains 15 residues. Losses at the gene ends were 6 bases for V and 3 bases for J; bases not matched to a gene: 7. Germline CDR1 LGHNA, CDR2 YSLEER. CDR3 protein: CASSTDRGDYNEQFF. Here the CDR3 DNA reads TGCGCCAGCAGTACCGACAGGGGCGACTACAATGAGCAGTTCTTC.

The CDR3 is CASSRTGTGELFF. In nucleotides, the CDR3 is TGCGCCAGCAGCCGGACAGGCACCGGGGAGCTGTTTTTT. The chain links TRBV5-1 to TRBJ2-2; TRBD1 matches at 7 bases. Germline lookup yields CDR1 SGHRS and CDR2 YFSETQ. The CDR3 runs to 13 residues. V shed 4 bases, J shed 4 bases, and the junction held 1 base outside the gene matches.

The V gene is TRBV12-3 or TRBV12-4, the J gene TRBJ2-3; TRBD2 matches at 8 bases. This CDR3 spans 15 amino acids. V gave up 8 bases and J gave up 0 bases; unmatched junction bases: 7. The CDR3 loop reads CASGLAGTSTDTQYF. The CDR3 DNA sequence: TGTGCCAGCGGATTAGCGGGGACTAGCACAGATACGCAGTATTTT.

This clonotype came up many times. The V gene is TRBV5-1, the J gene TRBJ1-3; D not certain. Germline V gene data show CDR1 as SGHRS and CDR2 as YFSETQ. This CDR3 region has 16 residues. V lost 0 bases, J lost 0 bases, and 10 bases lay in between. The CDR3 region has the DNA TGCGCCAGCAGCTTGGATAGCATAGGCTCTGGAAACACCATATATTTT. It specifies CASSLDSIGSGNTIYF.

There are many counts of this clonotype. The V gene is TRBV12-3 or TRBV12-4, the J gene TRBJ2-6; 7 bases agree with TRBD1. After removal of 5 bases from V and 2 bases from J, the junction contained 9 bases not matched to a gene. The CDR3 length is 17 residues. CDR3 protein: CASSPTTGSPGANVLTF. The DNA of the CDR3 is TGTGCCAGCAGTCCTACGACAGGGAGCCCTGGGGCCAACGTCCTGACTTTC.

A few counts support this clonotype. The chain is built from TRBV19 and TRBJ1-2, with D unresolved. Trimming took 1 base from V and 7 from J, leaving 19 bases between them. The CDR3 runs to 16 residues. Germline V gives CDR1 LNHDA, CDR2 SQIVND (reference sequence). This CDR3 reads CASSIVGSGSLVGYTF. The CDR3 nucleotides read TGTGCCAGTAGTATAGTAGGATCTGGGTCTTTGGTTGGCTACACCTTC.

The chain links TRBV15 to TRBJ2-5; D is uncertain. V gave up 0 bases and J gave up 0 bases, with 8 bases separating them. Germline CDR1 LNHNV, CDR2 YYDKDF (reference sequence). This CDR3 has 15 residues. The CDR3 DNA sequence: TGTGCCACCAGCAGAGATAAGTTAGACCAAGAGACCCAGTACTTC. This encodes CATSRDKLDQETQYF.

This clonotype turned up a few times. The chain links TRBV28 to TRBJ2-5; 8 bases align to TRBD2. Germline assignment: CDR1 MDHEN and CDR2 SYDVKM. The CDR3 runs 15 residues. Trimming took 4 bases from V and 2 from J; bases not matched to a gene: 6. The CDR3 protein is CASSSGGAGQETQYF. CDR3 bases: TGTGCCAGCAGTTCCGGGGGGGCCGGACAAGAGACCCAGTACTTC.

This clonotype was counted only a few times. The chain recombines TRBV11-2 with TRBJ1-1; D gene ambiguous. Between the trimmed V and J ends, which lost 0 bases and 6 bases, there was a span of 11 bases. The length of the CDR3 is 14 residues. Germline V gene lookup returns CDR1 SGHAT and CDR2 FQNNGV. The CDR3 DNA is TGTGCCAGCAGCTTAGACTATCGGACGCCTGAAGCTTTCTTT. This encodes CASSLDYRTPEAFF.

This rearrangement joins TRBV4-1 to TRBJ2-3, with D possibly being TRBD1 or TRBD2 (5 bases each). The CDR3 sequence is 15 residues long. Germline assignment: CDR1 MGHRA and CDR2 YSYEKL. V lost 4 bases and J lost 1, with 12 bases in between. The CDR3 loop is CASSPNGARTDTQYF. The CDR3 nucleotides are TGCGCCAGCAGCCCTAACGGGGCTCGCACAGATACGCAGTATTTT.

This clonotype was recorded a few times. The J gene is TRBJ2-1, the V gene TRBV10-3, with no clear D. CDR1 and CDR2 (germline): ENHRY, SYGVKD. This CDR3 region has 13 residues. The V end was cut by 3 bases, the J end by 5 bases, with 8 bases between. CDR3 DNA sequence: TGTGCCATCAGTGAAGGGCCGAACAATGAGCAGTTCTTC. Residues: CAISEGPNNEQFF.

The chain has TRBV7-9 and TRBJ2-1; D is perhaps TRBD1 (6 bases). Germline-derived CDR1 and CDR2 are SEHNR and FQNEAQ (reference sequence). The CDR3 extends over 16 amino acids. Trimming took 1 base from V and 4 from J, leaving 14 bases between them. The CDR3 nucleotides are TGTGCCAGCAGCTTAGTCAGGACAGAAGTATACAATGAGCAGTTCTTC. Translation: CASSLVRTEVYNEQFF.

This clonotype was detected only a few times. This chain links TRBV12-3 or TRBV12-4 with TRBJ1-4; D is perhaps TRBD1 (6 bases). The V end was cut by 3 bases, the J end by 0 bases, with 11 bases between. The CDR3 is made up of 16 amino acids. CDR3 protein: CASSLRGEATNEKLFF. The CDR3 DNA sequence: TGTGCCAGCAGTTTGAGGGGGGAGGCAACTAATGAAAAACTGTTTTTT.

This clonotype was recorded many times. This chain joins TRBV2 and TRBJ2-1; D not certain. V dropped 2 bases and J dropped 7 bases, with 12 bases sitting between them. Looked up from germline, CDR1 is SNHLY and CDR2 is FYNNEI. CDR3 length equals 14 residues. The CDR3 bases are TGTGCCAGCAGTGAATGGGCCCGGAGTAATGAGCAGTTCTTC. Its translation is CASSEWARSNEQFF. The variable domain in full, with the rest retrieved from reference TRBV2 and TRBJ2-1, is EPEVTQTPSHQVTQMGQEVILRCVPISNHLYFYWYRQILGQKVEFLVSFYNNEISEKSEIFDDQFSVERPDGSNFTLKIRSTKLEDSAMYFCASSEWARSNEQFFGPGTRLTVL.

The rearrangement links TRBV6-5 to TRBJ1-6, with TRBD1 as a possible D gene (5 bases). The V end lost 4 bases, the J end lost 0 bases, and 13 bases lay between the germline ends. This CDR3 region has 17 residues. Germline CDR1 reads MNHEY; CDR2 reads SVGAGI. CDR3 protein: CASSLDSSSSYNSPLHF. CDR3 coding DNA: TGTGCCAGCAGTTTAGACAGCTCGAGCTCCTATAATTCACCCCTCCACTTT.

The sample holds one count of this clonotype. An end of the junction differs from the germline gene, which may be a read error. The genes are TRBV6-2 or TRBV6-3 and TRBJ2-1, with 9 bases fitting TRBD1. The CDR3 loop spans 16 amino acids. Germline CDR1 is MNHEY and CDR2 is SVGEGT. The CDR3 spells CASSYNHPPGQGRQVF. Here the CDR3 DNA reads TGTGCCAGCAGTTACAATCATCCTCCGGGACAGGGTAGGCAGGTCTTC.

V usage is TRBV3-1 and J usage is TRBJ2-7; 7 bases agree with TRBD2. Matching the DNA end better, TRBJ2-5 makes the J call doubtful. Germline V lookup: CDR1 LGHDT, CDR2 YNNKEL (reference sequence). The CDR3 has 16 residues. This CDR3 is CASSQEVGGPGKTQYF. The CDR3 DNA is TGTGCCAGCAGCCAAGAAGTGGGAGGGCCAGGGAAGACCCAGTACTTC.

Regarding this clonotype: Without the conserved terminal phenylalanine or tryptophan, this CDR3 likely stems from a read error. The V and J genes are TRBV9 and TRBJ2-1; D ambiguous. Germline V gene data show CDR1 as SGDLS and CDR2 as YYNGEE. The CDR3 has 14 residues. The V and J ends lost 4 bases and 0 bases respectively, with 8 bases between them. CDR3 sequence reads: CASSPQSSYNEQFL. For the CDR3, the DNA is TGTGCCAGCAGCCCTCAGAGCTCCTACAATGAGCAGTTCCTC.